Following are 3 T cell receptor beta chains from one sample sequenced in a study of OX40 agonist ivuxolimab in advanced cancers. Profiling relied on immunoSEQ multiplex PCR, and the TCRdb table lists in-frame clones only, not all of them. This table has fewer than 85,000 clones, 70% to 85% appearing once. The specimen was CD4+ or CD8+ T cells sorted from blood, collected in a trial of the OX40 agonist ivuxolimab. These TCRs come from an adult with an advanced solid tumor such as melanoma, head and neck, liver or kidney cancer.

The rearrangement uses TRBV9 and TRBJ2-7, with D perhaps given as TRBD1 or TRBD2 (5 bases each). This CDR3 spans 14 amino acids. Germline-derived CDR1 and CDR2 are SGDLS and YYNGEE. Trimming stripped 5 bases from V and 2 bases from J, with 14 bases between. The CDR3 DNA is TGTGCCAGCAGGACTCCGGGACGGACCTACGAGCAGTACTTC. This encodes CASRTPGRTYEQYF.

The J gene is TRBJ2-1, the V gene TRBV11-3; 10 bases fit TRBD2. This CDR3 comprises 14 residues. The trim removed 5 bases at V and 9 bases at J, leaving 7 bases unmatched. Per germline, CDR1 SGHNT and CDR2 YENEEA. The CDR3 sequence: CASSPGTSEGEQFF. As DNA, the CDR3 is TGTGCCAGCAGCCCAGGGACTAGCGAGGGTGAGCAGTTCTTC.

The chain couples TRBV27 to TRBJ1-1; 7 bases agree with TRBD1. The V segment lost 5 bases and the J segment 1 base; nucleotides outside the gene matches: 4. There are 14 residues in the CDR3. The germline V gene has CDR1 MNHEY and CDR2 SMNVEV (reference sequence). This chain's CDR3 is CASSPRQGNTEAFF. CDR3 nucleotides: TGTGCCAGCAGTCCCCGACAGGGGAACACTGAAGCTTTCTTT.